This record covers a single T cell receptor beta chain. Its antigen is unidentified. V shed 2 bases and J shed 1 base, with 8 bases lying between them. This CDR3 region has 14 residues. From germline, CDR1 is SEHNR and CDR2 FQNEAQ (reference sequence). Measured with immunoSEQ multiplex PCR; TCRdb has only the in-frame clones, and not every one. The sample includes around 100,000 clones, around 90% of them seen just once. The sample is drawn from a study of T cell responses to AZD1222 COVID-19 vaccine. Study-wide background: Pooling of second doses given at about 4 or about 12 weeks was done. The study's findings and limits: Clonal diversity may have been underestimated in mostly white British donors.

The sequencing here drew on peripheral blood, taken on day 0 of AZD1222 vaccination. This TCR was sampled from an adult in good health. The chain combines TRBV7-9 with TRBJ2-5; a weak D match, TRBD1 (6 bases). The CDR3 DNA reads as TGTGCCAGCAGCTTATGGGACATCCAAGAGACCCAGTACTTC. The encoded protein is CASSLWDIQETQYF.